These 22 T cell receptor beta chains were all obtained from the same sample, sequenced in a study of blood T cell repertoires in COVID-19. TCRdb keeps only in-frame clones here, not all; method: immunoSEQ multiplex PCR. The profile covers over 350,000 clones, with 88% appearing a single time and more than 1% taken by the ten largest. Sequencing input: PBMCs or T cells enriched from blood (not recorded which). These receptors all come from a woman under 30 who had recovered from COVID-19.

J is TRBJ2-2 and V is TRBV5-1, with D uncertain. This CDR3 has 11 residues. The germline V and J ends were trimmed by 7 bases and 4 bases, with 5 bases remaining between them. Germline CDR1 is SGHRS and CDR2 is YFSETQ. Here the CDR3 DNA reads TGCGCCAGCCGCGGCACCGGGGAGCTGTTTTTT. This sequence encodes CASRGTGELFF.

The chain employs TRBV5-6 and TRBJ2-2, with no clear D. The CDR3 totals 13 residues. The V gene lost 7 bases and the J gene lost 0 bases, with 7 bases spanning the gap. Germline V gene sequence: CDR1 SGHDT, CDR2 YYEEEE. DNA for the CDR3: TGTGCCAGCCGAACAGCGAACACCGGGGAGCTGTTTTTT. Protein product: CASRTANTGELFF.

J is TRBJ2-3 and V is TRBV21-1; the D call TRBD2 from the table was never checked on the DNA. TRBV21-1 is a pseudogene. The CDR3 has 15 amino acids. CDR3 amino acids: CASSKERRRTDTQYF. CDR3 nucleotide sequence: TGTGCCAGCAGCAAAGAAAGGCGGCGCACAGATACGCAGTATTTT.

This rearrangement joins TRBV7-3 to TRBJ2-7; D is uncertain. Germline V gene lookup returns CDR1 SGHTA and CDR2 FQGTGA. V was trimmed by 3 bases and J by 3 bases, leaving 9 bases between them. CDR3 length: 13 residues. The CDR3 DNA sequence: TGTGCCAGCAGCTTGATAAGAGGCTACGAGCAGTACTTC. Translated, it gives CASSLIRGYEQYF.

The chain has TRBV10-1 and TRBJ2-2; perhaps TRBD2 as D (5 bases). Trimming shortened V by 2 bases and J by 0 bases, and 13 bases separated the two germline ends. The length of the CDR3 is 17 residues. Germline CDR1 and CDR2: WNHNN and SYGVQD (reference sequence). The CDR3 DNA reads TGCGCCAGCAGTGAGAGATCCGGAGGCGCGAACACCGGGGAGCTGTTTTTT. This codes for CASSERSGGANTGELFF.

Points on this clone: Other DNA sequences in the same sample also yield this CDR3. The chain is built from TRBV7-3 and TRBJ2-1; no firm D call. The CDR3 has 11 amino acids. Deletions cut 6 bases from V and 5 bases from J, with 5 bases between. CDR1 and CDR2 from the germline V gene are SGHTA and FQGTGA. Written as DNA, the CDR3 is TGTGCCAGCAGTTTCGACAATGAGCAGTTCTTC. Encoded protein: CASSFDNEQFF.

This clone appeared a few times. This chain links TRBV28 with TRBJ2-7; D perhaps matches TRBD2 (6 bases). The germline V gene has CDR1 MDHEN and CDR2 SYDVKM. The length of the CDR3 is 13 residues. V was cut by 5 bases and J by 2 bases, with 10 bases left in between. The CDR3 DNA sequence: TGTGCCAGCAGTGGGACTTTTCCCTACGAGCAGTACTTC. Translating gives CASSGTFPYEQYF.

The count of this clone is one. This rearrangement joins TRBV30 to TRBJ1-5, with a weak D call TRBD1 (6 bases). The V end lost 4 bases, the J end lost 3 bases, and 16 bases lay between the germline ends. Germline lookup yields CDR1 GTSNPN and CDR2 SVGIG (reference sequence). There are 15 residues in the CDR3. In DNA form, the CDR3 reads TGTGCCTGGAATCCCATGGGGGCCCCCAATCAGCCCCAGCATTTT. Protein sequence: CAWNPMGAPNQPQHF.

The chain is built from TRBV28 and TRBJ2-5, with 12 bases that match TRBD2. CDR3 length: 17 residues. The trim removed 3 bases at V and 2 bases at J, leaving 7 bases unmatched. Germline CDR1 reads MDHEN; CDR2 reads SYDVKM. CDR3 protein: CASSFKLAGGLQETQYF. CDR3 nucleotides: TGTGCCAGCAGTTTTAAACTAGCGGGGGGTTTACAAGAGACCCAGTACTTC. Full variable domain (missing parts from reference TRBV28 and TRBJ2-5): DVKVTQSSRYLVKRTGEKVFLECVQDMDHENMFWYRQDPGLGLRLIYFSYDVKMKEKGDIPEGYSVSREKKERFSLILESASTNQTSMYLCASSFKLAGGLQETQYFGPGTRLLVL.

V and J are TRBV29-1 and TRBJ1-1, with TRBD1 matching 7 bases. V shed 4 bases, J shed 1 base, and the junction held 6 bases outside the gene matches. Germline-derived CDR1 and CDR2 are SQVTM and ANQGSEA. The CDR3 is 14 residues long. The CDR3 bases are TGCAGCGTTGCAGGGGGGAGTGAGAACACTGAAGCTTTCTTT. Protein: CSVAGGSENTEAFF. Combining the CDR3 with reference TRBV29-1 and TRBJ1-1 gives the whole variable domain SAVISQKPSRDICQRGTSLTIQCQVDSQVTMMFWYRQQPGQSLTLIATANQGSEATYESGFVIDKFPISRPNLTFSTLTVSNMSPEDSSIYLCSVAGGSENTEAFFGQGTRLTVV.

This clone was picked up one time. V usage is TRBV11-3 and J usage is TRBJ1-5, with D tentatively TRBD1 (5 bases). Germline CDR1 reads SGHNT; CDR2 reads YENEEA. This CDR3 is built from 13 residues. V was trimmed by 4 bases and J by 4 bases, leaving 8 bases between them. The CDR3 sequence: CASSYKGNQPQHF. The CDR3 DNA is TGTGCCAGCAGCTACAAGGGGAATCAGCCCCAGCATTTT.

The DNA for the CDR3 is TGTGCCAGCTCACCGCTTGCGGGGGGAGAGACCCAGTACTTC. Residues: CASSPLAGGETQYF. The V call is TRBV18, the J call TRBJ2-5; 8 bases align to TRBD2. Germline assignment: CDR1 KGHSH and CDR2 LQKENI. After removal of 3 bases from V and 4 bases from J, the junction contained 4 bases not matched to a gene. This CDR3 spans 14 amino acids.

The V gene is TRBV27, the J gene TRBJ2-7; TRBD1 agrees at 9 bases. The CDR3 spans 14 residues. Germline CDR1 and CDR2: MNHEY and SMNVEV (reference sequence). Trimming cost V 5 bases and J 3 bases; bases outside gene matches: 5. The DNA for the CDR3 is TGTGCCAGCAGTACAGGGGGCGAAGTCTACGAGCAGTACTTC. Amino acid sequence: CASSTGGEVYEQYF.

V is TRBV9 and J is TRBJ1-4; 7 nucleotides agree with TRBD1. Germline CDR1 and CDR2: SGDLS and YYNGEE. V was pared by 5 bases and J by 2 bases, with 6 bases of the junction left unmatched. This CDR3 has 15 residues. The CDR3 loop reads CASSEGDSTNEKLFF. CDR3 bases: TGTGCCAGCAGTGAGGGGGACAGCACTAATGAAAAACTGTTTTTT.

The V and J genes are TRBV5-1 and TRBJ1-3; TRBD1 might be the D (5 bases). Germline loops: CDR1 SGHRS, CDR2 YFSETQ. V was shortened by 6 bases and J by 8 bases, with 18 bases between the two germline ends. This CDR3 has 14 amino acids. In nucleotides, the CDR3 is TGCGCCAGCACCGACGGAATTTGGGGGGACACCATATATTTT. It yields the protein CASTDGIWGDTIYF.

The chain carries TRBV3-1 (or the pseudogene TRBV3-2) and TRBJ1-6; D is perhaps TRBD1 (5 bases). The CDR3 covers 15 residues. V gave up 3 bases and J gave up 6 bases, with 12 bases separating them. Germline values: CDR1 LGHDT, CDR2 YNNKEL (reference sequence). This chain's CDR3 is CASSQRTGLNSPLHF. The DNA for the CDR3 is TGTGCCAGCAGCCAGAGGACGGGACTTAATTCACCCCTCCACTTT.

In its sample, this clone was seen once. This rearrangement joins TRBV6-5 to TRBJ1-2; D might be TRBD1 (5 bases). Trimming stripped 10 bases from V and 7 bases from J, with 10 bases between. The CDR3 totals 10 residues. The V gene's germline CDR1 is MNHEY and CDR2 SVGAGI. The CDR3 sequence is CATGYSGYTF. CDR3 in DNA: TGTGCCACAGGGTACTCTGGCTACACCTTC.

The J gene is TRBJ1-5, the V gene TRBV6-1; D is ambiguous. Trimming removed 1 base at V and 6 bases at J, with 13 bases between. The CDR3 length is 15 residues. CDR1 and CDR2 (germline): MNHNS, SASEGT. In nucleotides, the CDR3 is TGTGCCAGCAGTGAAGGTCAAGCAGGAGGTCAGCCCCAGCATTTT. Amino acids: CASSEGQAGGQPQHF.

The gene calls are TRBV19 and TRBJ2-5; 11 positions agree with TRBD2. J was trimmed by 4 bases and V by 5 bases; bases with no gene match: 15. CDR1 is LNHDA, CDR2 SQIVND, per germline (reference sequence). The CDR3 sequence is 18 residues long. The CDR3 protein is CASSYLATSGVKRETQYF. The CDR3 coding sequence is TGTGCCAGTAGTTACCTCGCGACTAGCGGGGTTAAAAGAGAGACCCAGTACTTC.

This clone was detected once. The V gene is TRBV19, the J gene TRBJ1-3, with D possibly TRBD1 on 6 matching bases. The CDR3 covers 15 residues. The V and J ends lost 7 bases and 3 bases respectively, with 16 bases between them. From germline, CDR1 is LNHDA and CDR2 SQIVND (reference sequence). The CDR3, as DNA: TGTGCCAGTACCTACGGGCAGGGGATTGGAAACACCATATATTTT. Translation gives CASTYGQGIGNTIYF. Looking up the rest from reference TRBV19 and TRBJ1-3 gives the full variable domain: DGGITQSPKYLFRKEGQNVTLSCEQNLNHDAMYWYRQDPGQGLRLIYYSQIVNDFQKGDIAEGYSVSREKKESFPLTVTSAQKNPTAFYLCASTYGQGIGNTIYFGEGSWLTVV.

The chain employs TRBV5-5 and TRBJ2-2; possibly TRBD2 for D (6 bases). The CDR3 is made up of 18 amino acids. Germline CDR1 and CDR2: SGHKS and YYEKEE (reference sequence). V shed 0 bases and J shed 5 bases, with 20 bases lying between them. The DNA for the CDR3 is TGTGCCAGCAGCTTGGCCGGGGCGGGACTTCTTTTTACCGGGGAGCTGTTTTTT. Encoded protein: CASSLAGAGLLFTGELFF.

This clone was picked up one time. The J gene is TRBJ2-6, the V gene TRBV6-5; TRBD1 matches at 7 bases. This CDR3 is built from 15 residues. Germline V lookup: CDR1 MNHEY, CDR2 SVGAGI. With V trimmed by 6 bases and J by 2 bases, 4 bases remained unmatched. The CDR3 reads CASRSDRAGANVLTF. In nucleotides, the CDR3 is TGTGCCAGCAGGTCCGACAGGGCTGGGGCCAACGTCCTGACTTTC.